This T cell receptor (beta chain) was recorded in a study of long-term antiretroviral therapy in people with HIV. Study-level points and caveats: Upon ART, diversity increased but remained lower than transplant donor controls.

Per germline, CDR1 MGHRA and CDR2 YSYEKL. J was trimmed by 0 bases and V by 4 bases; bases with no gene match: 6. The CDR3 runs to 17 residues. In this sample, this clone turned up once. Antigen: not known. Survey level was the resolution at which the v3.0 immunoSEQ assay ran. The repertoire was sequenced with immunoSEQ multiplex PCR; TCRdb's copy has only in-frame clones and lacks some. The sample consists of 42,000 or so clones, approximately 89% of them appearing once. The sample was unsorted PBMCs, taken 0.1 years before starting antiretroviral therapy. This TCR was sampled from a woman aged 50 to 65 with HIV. The chain recombines TRBV4-1 with TRBJ1-1; 12 bases are shared with TRBD1. DNA for the CDR3: TGCGCCAGCAGCCCCCCGGGACAGGGGGCTCTGAACACTGAAGCTTTCTTT. Translated, it gives CASSPPGQGALNTEAFF.